Given below is one T cell receptor beta chain in context. The PCR made use of 60 Vbeta and 13 Jbeta primers. Some clones are missing from TCRdb's copy, which holds only in-frame ones; the method was immunoSEQ multiplex PCR. Among about 150,000 clones listed, around 80% were seen once. This specimen belongs to a study of cytomegalovirus exposure and HLA in healthy donors. Germline V gene sequence: CDR1 MNHEY, CDR2 SMNVEV (reference sequence). V lost 3 bases and J 4 bases, leaving 9 bases between the germline ends. The CDR3 is 13 amino acids. Material for sequencing was PBMCs. The rearrangement links TRBV27 to TRBJ1-1; D may be TRBD1 (6 bases). This TCR came from a woman aged 25-40 years in good health and CMV-seronegative. The CDR3 protein is CASSFGGATEAFF. The DNA for the CDR3 is TGTGCCAGCAGTTTTGGGGGGGCCACTGAAGCTTTCTTT.